Shown below are 25 T cell receptor beta chains from a single sample sequenced in a study of blood T cell repertoires in COVID-19. Clones were sequenced by immunoSEQ multiplex PCR, and TCRdb holds only the in-frame ones, with some missing. The repertoire has 200,000 to 250,000 clones, about 80% of them found once; the top ten carry about 2.3%. Material for sequencing was peripheral blood. These receptors were obtained from a woman aged 55-75 years with acute or convalescent COVID-19.

This chain joins TRBV7-9 and TRBJ1-4; D possibly corresponds to TRBD1 (6 bases). This CDR3 contains 16 residues. Germline V CDR1 and CDR2: SEHNR, FQNEAQ (reference sequence). V lost 3 bases, J lost 1 base, and 12 bases lay in between. CDR3 sequence (DNA): TGTGCCAGCAGCTTCCCACAGGGTGAAACTAATGAAAAACTGTTTTTT. Its translation: CASSFPQGETNEKLFF.

The V gene is TRBV15, the J gene TRBJ1-6; no clear D gene. Germline V gene lookup returns CDR1 LNHNV and CDR2 YYDKDF (reference sequence). Trimming removed 0 bases from V and 0 bases from J, with 6 bases in between. This CDR3 contains 16 residues. The CDR3, as DNA: TGTGCCACCAGCAGAGAGGGGAGCTCCTATAATTCACCCCTCCACTTT. Translation: CATSREGSSYNSPLHF.

This clone has just one count. The chain uses TRBV9 and TRBJ1-2, with D uncertain. Trimming took off 0 bases at V and 2 bases at J, with 11 bases between the two ends. Germline CDR1 SGDLS, CDR2 YYNGEE. The CDR3 is made up of 15 amino acids. The CDR3 loop is CASSVEGGLNYGYTF. In DNA form, the CDR3 reads TGTGCCAGCAGCGTAGAAGGAGGTTTAAACTATGGCTACACCTTC.

The chain employs TRBV3-1 (or the pseudogene TRBV3-2) and TRBJ1-1; D is unclear. CDR3 length: 15 amino acids. Germline lookup yields CDR1 LGHDT and CDR2 YNNKEL (reference sequence). Trimming stripped 8 bases from V and 0 bases from J, with 16 bases between. The CDR3 sequence is CASRTGGLLNTEAFF. In nucleotides, the CDR3 is TGTGCCAGCCGCACGGGAGGGCTGCTGAACACTGAAGCTTTCTTT.

V and J are TRBV7-2 and TRBJ2-2; 9 bases match TRBD2. There are 16 residues in the CDR3. The trim removed 3 bases at V and 4 bases at J, leaving 6 bases unmatched. Germline CDR1 is SGHTA and CDR2 is FQGNSA. The CDR3 nucleotides read TGTGCCAGCAGCTTCGGCGGGGGGGCGTTCACCGGGGAGCTGTTTTTT. Protein: CASSFGGGAFTGELFF.

This chain links TRBV5-1 with TRBJ2-2; 8 bases are a match to TRBD2. V shed 0 bases, J shed 4 bases, and the junction held 5 bases outside the gene matches. CDR1 and CDR2 from the germline V gene are SGHRS and YFSETQ. The CDR3 extends over 16 amino acids. The CDR3 sequence: CASSLVGGAPTGELFF. The CDR3 DNA is TGCGCCAGCAGCTTGGTCGGGGGGGCTCCCACCGGGGAGCTGTTTTTT. Full variable domain (rest looked up from reference TRBV5-1 and TRBJ2-2): KAGVTQTPRYLIKTRGQQVTLSCSPISGHRSVSWYQQTPGQGLQFLFEYFSETQRNKGNFPGRFSGRQFSNSRSEMNVSTLELGDSALYLCASSLVGGAPTGELFFGEGSRLTVL.

The chain uses TRBV19 and TRBJ2-5, with 7 nucleotides matching TRBD2. The CDR3 is made up of 15 amino acids. Trimming at V came to 5 bases and at J to 2 bases, leaving 8 bases not matched to a gene. In germline, CDR1 is LNHDA, CDR2 SQIVND (reference sequence). The DNA of the CDR3 is TGTGCCAGTAGTTCCCGGGGGGTGATACAAGAGACCCAGTACTTC. It yields the protein CASSSRGVIQETQYF.

The chain uses TRBV5-4 and TRBJ2-2, with 8 bases identical to TRBD1. Per germline, CDR1 SGHNT and CDR2 YYREEE (reference sequence). V lost 4 bases to trimming and J lost 7 bases; unmatched junction nucleotides: 12. This CDR3 has 16 residues. The DNA for the CDR3 is TGTGCCAGCAGCCCACGGAGGACAGGGATCCACGGGGAGCTGTTTTTT. It is translated as CASSPRRTGIHGELFF.

The rearrangement links TRBV7-6 to TRBJ2-1, with 10 bases that match TRBD1. Trimming cost V 1 base and J 0 bases; bases outside gene matches: 12. CDR1 SGHVS and CDR2 FNYEAQ come from the germline V gene. The CDR3 is 20 amino acids. The CDR3 here is CASSLVGQGLYRSSYNEQFF. CDR3 DNA sequence: TGTGCCAGCAGCTTAGTGGGACAGGGGCTTTACAGAAGCTCCTACAATGAGCAGTTCTTC. The full variable domain, its missing parts supplied by reference TRBV7-6 and TRBJ2-1, is GAGVSQSPRYKVTKRGQDVALRCDPISGHVSLYWYRQALGQGPEFLTYFNYEAQQDKSGLPNDRFSAERPEGSISTLTIQRTEQRDSAMYRCASSLVGQGLYRSSYNEQFFGPGTRLTVL.

The CDR3 region has the DNA TGTGCCAGCAGCTCAGATGGGACACCGGCCTACGAGCAGTACTTC. Protein: CASSSDGTPAYEQYF. The rearrangement uses TRBV7-2 and TRBJ2-7; D perhaps matches TRBD1 (6 bases). CDR1 is SGHTA and CDR2 is FQGNSA in the germline V gene. Trimming removed 4 bases at V and 2 bases at J, with 15 bases between. The CDR3 spans 15 residues.

This clone was recorded a few times. The identical CDR3 is also encoded by other nucleotide sequences in the sample. This chain joins TRBV6-5 and TRBJ1-3; the match to TRBD1 covers 8 bases. CDR3 length: 14 residues. The V and J ends lost 6 bases and 4 bases, in that order; junction bases with no gene match: 5. The germline V gene has CDR1 MNHEY and CDR2 SVGAGI. CDR3 loop: CASRTGTGGNTIYF. The CDR3 DNA follows: TGTGCCAGCAGAACCGGGACAGGCGGAAACACCATATATTTT.

V usage is TRBV9 and J usage is TRBJ1-6; a possible D gene is TRBD1 (5 bases). Germline values: CDR1 SGDLS, CDR2 YYNGEE. The germline V and J ends were trimmed by 4 bases and 4 bases, with 9 bases remaining between them. The CDR3 is 14 residues long. The CDR3 region is CASSPGQYNSPLHF. Written as DNA, the CDR3 is TGTGCCAGCAGCCCAGGGCAATATAATTCACCCCTCCACTTT. Full variable domain (missing parts from reference TRBV9 and TRBJ1-6): DSGVTQTPKHLITATGQRVTLRCSPRSGDLSVYWYQQSLDQGLQFLIQYYNGEERAKGNILERFSAQQFPDLHSELNLSSLELGDSALYFCASSPGQYNSPLHFGNGTRLTVT.

The V gene is TRBV19, the J gene TRBJ2-1, with 7 positions matching TRBD1. The V gene's germline CDR1 is LNHDA and CDR2 SQIVND (reference sequence). The CDR3 covers 15 residues. V shed 5 bases and J 7 bases; nucleotides not matched to a gene: 11. CDR3 loop: CASSVGRQGRNEQFF. CDR3 bases: TGTGCCAGTAGTGTGGGAAGACAGGGTAGGAATGAGCAGTTCTTC. Full variable domain (remainder filled in from reference TRBV19 and TRBJ2-1): DGGITQSPKYLFRKEGQNVTLSCEQNLNHDAMYWYRQDPGQGLRLIYYSQIVNDFQKGDIAEGYSVSREKKESFPLTVTSAQKNPTAFYLCASSVGRQGRNEQFFGPGTRLTVL.

This clone appeared once. The rearrangement links TRBV12-3 or TRBV12-4 to TRBJ2-5; TRBD1 aligns across 8 bases. The CDR3 sequence is 13 residues long. With 5 bases clipped from V and 7 bases from J, the junction kept 6 bases outside the gene matches. CDR3 sequence: CASSPGGSVTQYF. The CDR3 bases are TGTGCCAGCAGTCCAGGGGGCTCAGTGACCCAGTACTTC.

V usage is TRBV2 and J usage is TRBJ1-1; 9 bases agree with TRBD1. The CDR3 runs to 13 residues. J was trimmed by 2 bases and V by 6 bases; bases with no gene match: 1. The germline V gene has CDR1 SNHLY and CDR2 FYNNEI. CDR3 nucleotide sequence: TGTGCCAGCAGGGGACAGGGAAACACTGAAGCTTTCTTT. It translates to CASRGQGNTEAFF.

This sequence joins TRBV14 and TRBJ1-3; D not certain. The CDR3 is 13 residues long. Per germline, CDR1 SGHDN and CDR2 FVKESK. V lost 3 bases and J lost 7, with 10 bases in between. CDR3 DNA: TGTGCCAGCAGCCATCTGGGAGCCAACACCATATATTTT. This translates into CASSHLGANTIYF.

The chain links TRBV20-1 to TRBJ1-5, with no clear D. V was clipped by 6 bases and J by 8 bases, with 8 bases between them. Germline CDR1 DFQATT, CDR2 SNEGSKA (reference sequence). The CDR3 consists of 10 residues. CDR3: CSALGEPQHF. CDR3 sequence (DNA): TGCAGTGCCCTCGGGGAGCCCCAGCATTTT.

V and J are TRBV19 and TRBJ2-3; 9 bases agree with TRBD2. CDR3 length equals 12 residues. Germline values: CDR1 LNHDA, CDR2 SQIVND (reference sequence). Germline trimming cut 6 bases from V and 7 bases from J; bases unmatched to any gene: 2. The CDR3 region is CASRLAGHTQYF. DNA for the CDR3: TGTGCCAGTAGGCTAGCGGGACATACGCAGTATTTT.

The chain's CDR3 is CASRWTGENTEAFF. The CDR3 region has the DNA TGTGCCAGCAGGTGGACAGGGGAGAACACTGAAGCTTTCTTT. The chain combines TRBV7-2 with TRBJ1-1, with 9 bases aligning to TRBD1. With V trimmed by 6 bases and J by 1 base, 3 bases remained unmatched. Looked up from germline, CDR1 is SGHTA and CDR2 is FQGNSA. The CDR3 length is 14 residues.

Comment on this clone: Different DNA sequences within this sample yield the same CDR3. This chain links TRBV30 with TRBJ1-2, with a weak D call TRBD1 (5 bases). Trimming removed 0 bases from V and 8 bases from J, with 10 bases in between. The CDR3 totals 12 residues. From germline, CDR1 is GTSNPN and CDR2 SVGIG (reference sequence). The CDR3 DNA is TGTGCCTGGAGTGTCGGGGGGTACGGCTACACCTTC. It translates to CAWSVGGYGYTF. Drawing the rest from reference TRBV30 and TRBJ1-2, the complete variable domain is SQTIHQWPATLVQPVGSPLSLECTVEGTSNPNLYWYRQAAGRGLQLLFYSVGIGQISSEVPQNLSASRPQDRQFILSSKKLLLSDSGFYLCAWSVGGYGYTFGSGTRLTVV.

The V and J genes are TRBV5-4 and TRBJ1-1; 8 bases line up with TRBD1. Per the germline V gene, CDR1 is SGHNT and CDR2 is YYREEE (reference sequence). Losses at the gene ends were 4 bases for V and 4 bases for J; bases not matched to a gene: 9. CDR3 length: 15 amino acids. Here the CDR3 reads CASSLTTGEGTEAFF. CDR3 coding DNA: TGTGCCAGCAGCCTTACGACAGGGGAGGGCACTGAAGCTTTCTTT.

On this clone: The sample carries other DNA sequences with the same CDR3. The chain combines TRBV30 with TRBJ1-1; 8 bases fit TRBD1. Losses at the gene ends were 4 bases for V and 1 base for J; bases not matched to a gene: 2. CDR1 is GTSNPN, CDR2 SVGIG, per germline (reference sequence). The CDR3 covers 13 residues. The CDR3 DNA is TGTGCCTGGACTGGACAGGGGAACACTGAAGCTTTCTTT. Translation gives CAWTGQGNTEAFF.

This chain joins TRBV5-6 and TRBJ2-7; no clear D. Between the trimmed V and J ends, which lost 4 bases and 0 bases, there was a span of 17 bases. The CDR3 is 16 amino acids. CDR1 SGHDT and CDR2 YYEEEE come from the germline V gene. DNA of the CDR3: TGTGCCAGCAGCCGACCCACTTTGGCTAGCTCCTACGAGCAGTACTTC. Protein product: CASSRPTLASSYEQYF.

The chain carries TRBV4-2 and TRBJ1-1, with TRBD1 identical over 9 bases. The V segment lost 0 bases and the J segment 6 bases; nucleotides outside the gene matches: 2. The CDR3 sequence is 14 residues long. Germline-derived CDR1 and CDR2 are LGHNA and YNFKEQ. This CDR3 reads CASSQEGQGSEAFF. CDR3 coding DNA: TGTGCCAGCAGCCAAGAGGGACAGGGCTCTGAAGCTTTCTTT.

The V gene is TRBV16, the J gene TRBJ2-3, with D perhaps matching TRBD2 (6 bases). With 4 bases removed from V and 0 bases from J, the gap between germline ends came to 11 bases. Looked up from germline, CDR1 is KGHSY and CDR2 is FQNENV. CDR3 length: 15 residues. The CDR3 spells CASSRAGGSTDTQYF. CDR3 DNA sequence: TGTGCCAGCAGCCGAGCTGGAGGGAGCACAGATACGCAGTATTTT.